This paragraph covers one T cell receptor (beta chain) sequence. This clone registers as medium-sized (0.01 to 0.1%) within its sample. The clone's antigen remains unknown. No quality values exist for individual bases; no much larger clone is one base distant. The same CDR3 is also encoded by other DNA sequences in this sample. The sample originates from a study of sequential checkpoint blockade in melanoma (dated by TCRdb to between 2019 and 2020). With regard to the full study: In a 1:1 randomization, patients received either first-line nivolumab then ipilimumab (arm A) or ipilimumab then nivolumab (arm B). Both trial sequences were followed by maintenance nivolumab. DNA from 75 to 95 pretreatment melanoma tumor samples underwent TCRbeta immunosequencing. For twenty-two patients, matched tumor biopsies were obtained before treatment and at week 13, following single-agent nivolumab (arm A) or ipilimumab (arm B). In about 80% of the matched pre- and post-treatment tumor biopsy pairs, both biopsies came from the same lesion. Broader findings and caveats from the paper: Validation of the response-prediction model combining TCR metrics and mutation burden is needed in larger, independent patient cohorts. Patients with increases in tumor T-cell fraction and clonality by week 13 were approximately 30 times more likely to achieve clinical benefit. Tumor T-cell fraction and clonality correlated with PD-L1 staining and CD8+ T-cell counts but not with mutational load. In the nivolumab-first arm (arm A), an association was found between pretreatment tumor TIL clonality and response (P = .04). Small sample sizes and reduced statistical power limited the within-arm analyses of tumor T-cell fraction.

The cysteine opens and the phenylalanine closes a CDR3 of 16 amino acids. Just CDR3 DNA is preserved here, 48 bases in frame from base 1. CDR1 and CDR2, per the germline V gene, are MNHGY and SAAAGT. After removal of 5 bases from V and 5 bases from J, the junction retains 9 bases not matched to a gene. The immunoSEQ Assay was used to immunosequence TCRbeta CDR3 regions from genomic DNA. Genomic DNA was amplified by bias-controlled multiplex PCR before high-throughput sequencing. In the source study's methods: To quantify the absolute abundance of each unique TCRbeta CDR3 region, the sequences were collapsed and filtered. Clonality, defined as 1 minus Pielou's evenness, was calculated using productive rearrangements only. To compute tumor T-cell fraction, TCRbeta template counts were normalized to usable DNA, with usable DNA estimated from several housekeeping genes. A previously published method was used to identify clones with significantly greater frequencies in on-treatment samples than in baseline samples. TCRdb holds this immuneACCESS table with in-frame rearrangements only. Some clones are missing; in checked studies, unresolved V genes explain under half, and the rest has no known cause. That table is the source of V, J and clone size, and D and trimming were worked out from the DNA. The sample records fewer than 3,500 clones, 20% to 25% of which are singletons. The ten top clones hold about 15% of the sample.

Sample treatment or condition, as interpreted from the label and publication: randomized to nivolumab then ipilimumab (arm A) or the reverse (arm B). Prior DNA-damaging chemotherapy had not been received by any trial patient. Samples came from patients with melanoma in CheckMate 064, a randomized, open-label phase II trial of sequential checkpoint blockade. Genomic DNA from formalin-fixed paraffin-embedded (FFPE) tissue samples served as the input for tumor TCR sequencing. The rearranged segments are TRBV6-8 and TRBJ2-2, and TRBD1 aligns with 9 junction nucleotides. The specimen comprised tumor tissue (inferred from file names), sampled from a patient given nivolumab and ipilimumab in sequence. The TCR sequence derives from a human patient with melanoma. Some clones in this sample may be carry-over from other donors' samples. CDR3 sequence: CASSPPGQGRTGELFF. The DNA is TGTGCCAGCAGTCCACCGGGACAGGGAAGAACCGGGGAGCTGTTTTTT.